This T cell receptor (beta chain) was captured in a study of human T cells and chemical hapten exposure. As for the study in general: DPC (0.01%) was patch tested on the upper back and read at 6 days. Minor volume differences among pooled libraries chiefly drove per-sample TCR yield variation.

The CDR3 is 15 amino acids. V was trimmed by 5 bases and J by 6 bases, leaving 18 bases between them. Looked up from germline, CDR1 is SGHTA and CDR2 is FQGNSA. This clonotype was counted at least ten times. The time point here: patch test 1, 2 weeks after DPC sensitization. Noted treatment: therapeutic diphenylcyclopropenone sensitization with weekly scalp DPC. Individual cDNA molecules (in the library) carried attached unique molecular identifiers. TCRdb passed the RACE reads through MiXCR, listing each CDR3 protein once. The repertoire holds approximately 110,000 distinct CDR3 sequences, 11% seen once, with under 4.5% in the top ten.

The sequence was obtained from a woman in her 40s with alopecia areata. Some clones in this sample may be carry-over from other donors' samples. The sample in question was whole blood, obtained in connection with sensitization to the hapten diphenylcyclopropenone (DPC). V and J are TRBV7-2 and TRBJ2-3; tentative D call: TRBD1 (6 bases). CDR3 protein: CASSPGTRPSDTQYF. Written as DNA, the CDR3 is TGTGCCAGCAGCCCCGGGACAAGGCCCTCCGATACGCAGTATTTT.